The 6 T cell receptor beta chains below were found in one sample sequenced in a study of molecular identifiers for immune sequencing clone quantification. From the PCR reads, TCRdb called clonotypes with MiXCR, one entry per CDR3 protein. The repertoire holds under 600,000 distinct CDR3 sequences, with about a fifth as singletons. Sequences were obtained from naive CD8+ T cells from blood, with Jurkat cell RNA spiked in. Documented subset: FACS-sorted CD8+CD4-CCR7+CD45RA+ naive T cells. The receptors stem from a human donor in good health. Some libraries in this study had Jurkat cell RNA spiked in.

V usage is TRBV7-7 and J usage is TRBJ2-5, with TRBD1 matching over 8 bases. The CDR3 spans 15 residues. Germline V gives CDR1 SSHAT, CDR2 FNYEAQ (reference sequence). J was trimmed by 1 base and V by 4 bases; bases with no gene match: 5. The CDR3 DNA reads TGTGCCAGCAGCTGGTTAACAGGGGGCCAAGAGACCCAGTACTTC. Translation gives CASSWLTGGQETQYF.

The gene calls are TRBV30 and TRBJ2-7; D remains unclear. This CDR3 contains 13 residues. CDR1 is GTSNPN, CDR2 SVGIG, per germline (reference sequence). The germline V and J ends were trimmed by 1 base and 3 bases, with 10 bases remaining between them. The CDR3 nucleotides are TGTGCCTGGAGTGGGACGTCAGTCTACGAGCAGTACTTC. It yields the protein CAWSGTSVYEQYF.

The chain uses TRBV10-3 and TRBJ2-3; 9 nucleotides agree with TRBD2. The trim removed 0 bases at V and 1 base at J, leaving 2 bases unmatched. The CDR3 is 16 amino acids. Per germline, CDR1 ENHRY and CDR2 SYGVKD. The CDR3 loop reads CAISESSGSGTDTQYF. CDR3 DNA: TGTGCCATCAGTGAGTCTAGCGGGAGCGGCACAGATACGCAGTATTTT.

There are a few counts of this clonotype. The junction and the germline gene differ at one end; a read error may be behind it. As DNA, the CDR3 is TGTGCCAGCAGATTAGCGGGGCCCTCCTACAAGCAGTACTTC. This translates into CASRLAGPSYKQYF. This sequence joins TRBV5-4 and TRBJ2-7; 8 positions match TRBD2. This CDR3 spans 14 amino acids. From germline, CDR1 is SGHNT and CDR2 YYREEE (reference sequence).

For this clonotype: This may arise from a read error, as a much more abundant clone is one base away. V gene TRBV7-2 combines with J gene TRBJ1-1; 7 bases are shared with TRBD1. CDR1 and CDR2 from the germline V gene are SGHTA and FQGNSA. The length of the CDR3 is 17 residues. The CDR3 DNA sequence: TGTGCCAGCGGCTTAGGATTCGACAGGGAGATGAACACTGAAGCTTTCTTT. Translation: CASGLGFDREMNTEAFF.

This clonotype appeared a few times. The chain links TRBV4-3 to TRBJ2-3; TRBD2 is a possible D gene (5 bases). The CDR3 runs to 15 residues. CDR1 LGHNA and CDR2 YSLEER come from the germline V gene. Trimming removed 0 bases from V and 6 bases from J, with 13 bases in between. The CDR3 is CASSQDSRGVDTQYF. The CDR3 nucleotides are TGCGCCAGCAGCCAAGACAGCCGGGGAGTGGATACGCAGTATTTT.